This TCR beta chain was recovered during a study of T-cell memory formation after mild COVID-19. On the study more broadly: The TCR clusters were mostly specific to one donor.

As to this clonotype: Its specificity is unknown.

V dropped 5 bases and J dropped 1 base, with 14 bases sitting between them. The CDR3 totals 15 residues. Findings of the study overall: Clones contracting across day 15 to 85 had a balanced CD4/CD8 profile; later expanding clones leaned CD4+.

TCRdb used MiXCR to reprocess the 5' RACE reads, holding one entry per CDR3 protein. Of 350,000 to 400,000 distinct CDR3 sequences listed, around 21% are singletons. The TCR originated in an adult woman who had mild COVID-19 (a few samples of this study predate the infection). Cell type and time point are not known. The chain carries TRBV12-3 or TRBV12-4 and TRBJ2-5; TRBD2 might be the D (6 bases). Sample: PBMCs or a T cell subset sorted from them (not recorded which). The CDR3: CASSPGVGGQETQYF. CDR3 nucleotide sequence: TGTGCCAGCAGTCCGGGGGTCGGCGGCCAAGAGACCCAGTACTTC.